This T cell receptor (beta chain) stems from a study of blood T cell repertoires in COVID-19. This CDR3 region has 13 residues. V gave up 4 bases and J gave up 2 bases, with 8 bases separating them. From germline, CDR1 is SGHTA and CDR2 FQGNSA. Produced via immunoSEQ multiplex PCR; TCRdb's table is partial and in-frame only. This table has 300,000 or so clones, approximately 86% appearing once. V gene TRBV7-2 combines with J gene TRBJ2-5; TRBD1 might be the D (5 bases). This TCR was sampled from a woman in her thirties or forties with acute COVID-19. The sample was PBMCs or T cells enriched from blood (not recorded which). The CDR3: CASSYPGQETQYF. In DNA form, the CDR3 reads TGTGCCAGCAGCTACCCAGGGCAAGAGACCCAGTACTTC.